This T cell receptor (beta chain) was found in a study of blood T cell repertoires in COVID-19. At the level of the study: COVID-19 samples, acute and convalescent, were from the United States, Italy and Spain. Nucleic acid was either cDNA or gDNA, and it came from T cells, B-cell-depleted T cells, or PBMCs.

The authors' processing: Amplifying reference gene primers gave estimates of nucleated cell counts. Generated by immunoSEQ multiplex PCR, the TCRdb table keeps only in-frame clones and is missing some. The DNA gave D and trimming, while V, J and clone size come from that table. The table shows some 140,000 clones, with about 86% occurring only once. From germline, CDR1 is SGHTA and CDR2 FQGTGA. The CDR3 is 13 residues long. Trimming took 4 bases from V and 7 from J, leaving 11 bases between them. The sequence was obtained from a woman aged 55-70 years with acute or convalescent COVID-19. The chain links TRBV7-3 to TRBJ2-1, with a tentative D call TRBD1 (6 bases). The sequenced material came from peripheral blood. The CDR3 reads CASSYQGWNEQFF. Written as DNA, the CDR3 is TGTGCCAGCAGCTACCAGGGGTGGAATGAGCAGTTCTTC.